This passage covers 26 T cell receptor beta chains from one sample sequenced in a study of cytomegalovirus exposure and HLA in healthy donors. The primer mix had 60 Vbeta and 13 Jbeta primers. Generated by immunoSEQ multiplex PCR, the TCRdb table keeps only in-frame clones and is missing some. The sample lists some 140,000 clones, roughly 8.8% occurring once. The specimen was PBMCs. Receptors were obtained from a woman aged 40 to 49 in good health and CMV-seropositive.

This clone was seen a few times. The chain joins TRBV7-8 to TRBJ2-5; 8 positions agree with TRBD2. The CDR3 runs to 14 residues. The junction had 0 bases not matched to a gene; V was cut back by 1 base and J by 2 bases. From germline, CDR1 is SGHVS and CDR2 FQNEAQ. The CDR3 DNA sequence: TGTGCCAGCAGCTTAGGACTAGCGCAAGAGACCCAGTACTTC. It yields the protein CASSLGLAQETQYF.

This clone showed up just a few times. The chain has TRBV14 and TRBJ2-1; D is unresolved. The ends were cut back, 5 bases at V and 5 bases at J, with 16 bases in the middle. Germline V lookup: CDR1 SGHDN, CDR2 FVKESK. The CDR3 extends over 15 amino acids. This CDR3 reads CASSSSPRTDNEQFF. The CDR3 region has the DNA TGTGCCAGCAGCTCCTCACCAAGAACGGACAATGAGCAGTTCTTC.

The gene calls are TRBV6-1 and TRBJ1-2; 9 positions match TRBD1. Looked up from germline, CDR1 is MNHNS and CDR2 is SASEGT. V lost 0 bases and J lost 7; bases outside the gene matches: 9. The CDR3 is 16 amino acids. CDR3 amino acids: CASSEAPGTGLGGYTF. The CDR3 nucleotides read TGTGCCAGCAGTGAAGCGCCCGGGACAGGGCTCGGTGGCTACACCTTC.

The V and J genes are TRBV11-2 and TRBJ2-1; 7 bases map to TRBD1. The J segment lost 10 bases and the V segment lost 2 bases, leaving 11 bases of the junction unmatched. The germline CDR1 and CDR2 sequences are SGHAT and FQNNGV. This CDR3 comprises 15 residues. CDR3 sequence: CASSLYPPGGREQFF. The CDR3 nucleotides read TGTGCCAGCAGCTTATATCCGCCAGGGGGTAGGGAGCAGTTCTTC.

This clone was recorded a few times. The chain uses TRBV15 and TRBJ2-7, with 11 bases lining up with TRBD1. The CDR3 loop spans 13 amino acids. The germline V gene has CDR1 LNHNV and CDR2 YYDKDF (reference sequence). V was clipped by 8 bases and J by 4 bases; unmatched bases: 4. The CDR3 sequence: CATARDRGYEQYF. CDR3 nucleotides: TGTGCCACCGCGCGGGACAGGGGGTACGAGCAGTACTTC.

This clone turned up a few times. The V and J genes are TRBV19 and TRBJ1-1; 8 positions match TRBD1. The CDR3 is 15 amino acids. In germline, CDR1 is LNHDA, CDR2 SQIVND (reference sequence). The V segment lost 5 bases and the J segment 3 bases; nucleotides outside the gene matches: 8. In nucleotides, the CDR3 is TGTGCCAGTAGTCCAGGACAGGGAGGTTACACTGAAGCTTTCTTT. This sequence encodes CASSPGQGGYTEAFF.

In this sample, this clone turned up a few times. The chain is built from TRBV19 and TRBJ1-5; a possible D gene is TRBD1 (5 bases). This CDR3 has 16 residues. CDR1 and CDR2 (germline): LNHDA, SQIVND (reference sequence). V was pared by 0 bases and J by 6 bases, with 15 bases between. In DNA, the CDR3 is TGTGCCAGTAGTATAGATGCCTCTGCGGGGGTTCAGCCCCAGCATTTT. Protein product: CASSIDASAGVQPQHF.

On this clone: A read error may account for a junction end that differs from germline. The chain links TRBV5-1 to TRBJ1-1; 9 nucleotides agree with TRBD1. The CDR3 sequence is 14 residues long. Germline V gene data show CDR1 as SGHRS and CDR2 as YFSETQ. In DNA, the CDR3 is TGCGCCAGCAGCTCGACAGGGGGGAACCCTGAAGCTTTCTTT. Translated: CASSSTGGNPEAFF.

V is TRBV4-2 and J is TRBJ1-2; D is uncertain. The length of the CDR3 is 15 residues. The V end was cut by 4 bases, the J end by 2 bases, with 14 bases between. The germline CDR1 and CDR2 sequences are LGHNA and YNFKEQ. CDR3: CASSPTRDKNYGYTF. In DNA, the CDR3 is TGTGCCAGCAGCCCAACGAGAGACAAAAACTATGGCTACACCTTC.

V and J are TRBV2 and TRBJ2-5, with D unclear. This CDR3 is 11 amino acids long. V was clipped by 7 bases and J by 2 bases, with 5 bases between them. Germline V gives CDR1 SNHLY, CDR2 FYNNEI. The CDR3 reads CASNEQETQYF. CDR3 nucleotide sequence: TGTGCCAGCAACGAGCAAGAGACCCAGTACTTC.

The chain recombines TRBV6-1 with TRBJ1-1; no firm D call. From germline, CDR1 is MNHNS and CDR2 SASEGT. CDR3 length: 13 amino acids. With 3 bases removed from V and 5 bases from J, the gap between germline ends came to 10 bases. The DNA for the CDR3 is TGTGCCAGCAGTGAGACATTACCGACTGAAGCTTTCTTT. Its translation is CASSETLPTEAFF.

The chain is built from TRBV29-1 and TRBJ1-2; D call uncertain. The CDR3 is 14 amino acids. Germline V gene sequence: CDR1 SQVTM, CDR2 ANQGSEA. V gave up 7 bases and J gave up 5 bases, with 20 bases separating them. The DNA for the CDR3 is TGCAGCGCCCCCAACGGGAGTGAACTATATGGCTACACCTTC. This codes for CSAPNGSELYGYTF.

The chain combines TRBV2 with TRBJ1-1; TRBD1 matches at 7 bases. J was trimmed by 2 bases and V by 5 bases; bases with no gene match: 5. In germline, CDR1 is SNHLY, CDR2 FYNNEI. The length of the CDR3 is 14 residues. The CDR3 nucleotides read TGTGCCAGCAGTTTTTACAGGGGAAACACTGAAGCTTTCTTT. Residues: CASSFYRGNTEAFF.

With regard to this clone: In the same sample, other DNA sequences code for this CDR3. This sequence joins TRBV6-5 and TRBJ1-5; tentative D call: TRBD1 (5 bases). The germline CDR1 and CDR2 sequences are MNHEY and SVGAGI. The CDR3 covers 12 residues. Trimming pared 6 bases from V and 7 bases from J, leaving 10 bases between. CDR3 sequence: CASSSGDQPQHF. The CDR3 DNA sequence: TGTGCCAGCAGCTCGGGGGACCAGCCCCAGCATTTT.

The chain employs TRBV27 and TRBJ2-5; TRBD1 matches 7 bases. CDR1 MNHEY and CDR2 SMNVEV come from the germline V gene (reference sequence). The J segment lost 1 base and the V segment lost 6 bases, leaving 8 bases of the junction unmatched. This CDR3 is built from 15 residues. The CDR3 protein is CASSALGTVQETQYF. The CDR3 bases are TGTGCCAGCAGCGCCCTCGGGACAGTCCAAGAGACCCAGTACTTC.

This clone came up once. The chain carries TRBV10-2 and TRBJ1-5; no firm D call. The length of the CDR3 is 13 residues. V was cut by 5 bases and J by 7 bases, with 12 bases left in between. Germline lookup yields CDR1 WSHSY and CDR2 SAAADI. CDR3 amino acids: CASSIGPGQPQHF. The CDR3 bases are TGCGCCAGCAGTATTGGGCCAGGACAGCCCCAGCATTTT.

The chain links TRBV7-9 to TRBJ2-3; 10 bases are a match to TRBD1. Germline V gene data show CDR1 as SEHNR and CDR2 as FQNEAQ (reference sequence). This CDR3 spans 17 amino acids. With V trimmed by 1 base and J by 4 bases, 8 bases remained unmatched. CDR3: CASSLGFRDRGADTQYF. Here the CDR3 DNA reads TGTGCCAGCAGCTTAGGGTTCCGGGACAGGGGAGCAGATACGCAGTATTTT.

The chain couples TRBV5-6 to TRBJ1-1, with D perhaps matching TRBD1 (6 bases). The CDR3 covers 15 residues. The germline V gene has CDR1 SGHDT and CDR2 YYEEEE. Trimming left V 2 bases short and J 8 bases short, with 19 bases between. CDR3 coding DNA: TGTGCCAGCAGCTTAGGACGGACCGGGGGGGCGGAAGCTTTCTTT. Translated, it gives CASSLGRTGGAEAFF.

On this clone itself: The conserved final phenylalanine or tryptophan is absent from the CDR3, which likely points to a read error. The V gene is TRBV6-6, the J gene TRBJ2-2; maybe TRBD2 (5 bases). Looked up from germline, CDR1 is MNHNY and CDR2 is SVGAGI (reference sequence). The CDR3 consists of 14 residues. V was clipped by 6 bases and J by 8 bases, with 16 bases between them. This CDR3 reads CASSPYSSPGELFL. CDR3 DNA sequence: TGTGCCAGCAGCCCCTACTCTAGCCCTGGGGAGCTGTTTTTG.

This rearrangement joins TRBV21-1 to TRBJ1-5; the DNA was not compared with TRBD1, the D call given in the table. TRBV21-1 is annotated as a pseudogene. This CDR3 contains 14 residues. As DNA, the CDR3 is TGTGCCAGCAGCAAACCAGATACCAATCAGCCCCAGCATTTT. Residues: CASSKPDTNQPQHF.

V usage is TRBV5-1 and J usage is TRBJ2-7, with 12 bases lining up with TRBD1. The germline gives CDR1 SGHRS, CDR2 YFSETQ. Unmatched junction bases numbered 7, after V lost 4 bases and J lost 8 bases. The CDR3 sequence is 14 residues long. CDR3 sequence: CASSPQGQGAKQYF. CDR3 sequence (DNA): TGCGCCAGCAGCCCCCAGGGACAGGGGGCAAAGCAGTACTTC.

This chain joins TRBV4-1 and TRBJ1-2, with D possibly TRBD1 on 5 matching bases. CDR1 and CDR2 from the germline V gene are MGHRA and YSYEKL. The CDR3 is made up of 13 amino acids. Trimming pared 2 bases from V and 8 bases from J, leaving 12 bases between. CDR3 sequence (DNA): TGCGCCAGCAGCCAAAGGTCAGGGTACGGCTACACCTTC. As protein: CASSQRSGYGYTF.

This clone was detected only a few times. The chain uses TRBV7-3 and TRBJ1-1; 7 bases are shared with TRBD1. The CDR3 sequence is 15 residues long. With V trimmed by 6 bases and J by 4 bases, 11 bases remained unmatched. Germline values: CDR1 SGHTA, CDR2 FQGTGA. This CDR3 reads CASRLTHRGGTEAFF. In DNA form, the CDR3 reads TGTGCCAGCAGACTTACACACAGGGGTGGCACTGAAGCTTTCTTT.

This clone was seen only a few times. The J gene is TRBJ2-7, the V gene TRBV18, with D perhaps TRBD1 (6 bases). Trimming left V 3 bases short and J 6 bases short, with 12 bases between. Per germline, CDR1 KGHSH and CDR2 LQKENI. The CDR3 runs 13 residues. CDR3 residues: CASSPRDISEQYF. The CDR3 coding sequence is TGTGCCAGCTCACCCCGGGACATTTCCGAGCAGTACTTC.

The V gene is TRBV6-6, the J gene TRBJ1-3; 7 bases line up with TRBD1. The CDR3 consists of 16 residues. Germline V gene data show CDR1 as MNHNY and CDR2 as SVGAGI (reference sequence). Germline trimming cut 2 bases from V and 4 bases from J; bases unmatched to any gene: 8. The CDR3 here is CASSYGGTANGNTIYF. The DNA for the CDR3 is TGTGCCAGCAGTTACGGCGGGACAGCTAACGGAAACACCATATATTTT.

The V gene is TRBV15, the J gene TRBJ2-3, with 8 bases aligning to TRBD2. J was trimmed by 1 base and V by 1 base; bases with no gene match: 4. Germline CDR1 is LNHNV and CDR2 is YYDKDF (reference sequence). CDR3 size: 16 residues. The CDR3: CATSRAGRGGTDTQYF. CDR3 sequence (DNA): TGTGCCACCAGCAGAGCAGGGCGGGGGGGCACAGATACGCAGTATTTT.